The clone carrying this TCR beta chain was detected a few times. Its target is unknown. This record comes from a study of T cells in Graves' hyperthyroidism and ophthalmopathy. The CDR3 covers 14 residues. V shed 4 bases and J shed 5 bases, with 15 bases lying between them. CDR1 MNHEY and CDR2 SMNVEV come from the germline V gene (reference sequence). Disease duration under 2 months; hyperthyroidism patients were aged 18 to 65. This sample holds PBMCs from around 9.9 ml fresh peripheral blood. Amplification of TCR beta CDR3 regions used RNA as the template. TCR CDR3 regions were first amplified by RT-PCR with HTBI primers. TCRdb analysed the multiplex PCR reads with MiXCR anew, one entry per CDR3 protein. Of 700,000 or so distinct CDR3 sequences listed, 16% are singletons. General study points: Ophthalmopathy and stable hyperthyroidism were separated by a 13 V-J model. Before onset, by a median of approximately 6.8 months, the model predicted ophthalmopathy.

The specimen sequenced was blood. The gene calls are TRBV27 and TRBJ2-7; D is perhaps TRBD1 or TRBD2 (5 bases each). The sequence was collected from a man aged 18 to 35 with Graves' hyperthyroidism. In DNA form, the CDR3 reads TGTGCCAGCAGTTCCGGGGCCCTACCCGACGAGCAGTACTTC. This encodes CASSSGALPDEQYF.